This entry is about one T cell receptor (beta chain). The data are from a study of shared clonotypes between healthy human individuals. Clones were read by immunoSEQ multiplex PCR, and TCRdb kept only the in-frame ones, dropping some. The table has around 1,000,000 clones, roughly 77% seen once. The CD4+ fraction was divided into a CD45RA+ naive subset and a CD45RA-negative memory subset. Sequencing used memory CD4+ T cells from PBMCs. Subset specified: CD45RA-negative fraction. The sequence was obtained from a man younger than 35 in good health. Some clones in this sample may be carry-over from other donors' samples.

The CDR3 loop is CASSQGPSPPYEQYF. DNA of the CDR3: TGTGCCAGCAGCCAAGGCCCCTCACCCCCATACGAGCAGTACTTC. The J gene is TRBJ2-7, the V gene TRBV14; the D is unclear. CDR3 length equals 15 residues. The V end lost 1 base, the J end lost 4 bases, and 14 bases lay between the germline ends. Germline loops: CDR1 SGHDN, CDR2 FVKESK.